This T cell receptor (beta chain) was sequenced in a study of T-cell memory formation after mild COVID-19. In its sample, this clonotype was seen a few times. The junction does not match germline at one end; this may be a read error. TCRdb called the 5' RACE reads again in MiXCR, with one record for every CDR3 protein. Of hundreds of thousands of distinct CDR3 sequences listed, about 20% are singletons. The CDR3 is made up of 17 amino acids. Looked up from germline, CDR1 is SSHAT and CDR2 is FNYEAQ (reference sequence). Sequenced input: PBMCs or a T cell subset sorted from them (not recorded which). The origin of this receptor is an adult woman who had mild COVID-19 (a few samples of this study predate the infection). Cell type and time point are not known. This chain links TRBV7-7 with TRBJ2-1, with 11 bases aligning to TRBD2. CDR3 amino acids: CASSFLFELAGGNEQFF. Here the CDR3 DNA reads TGTGCTAGCAGCTTCCTCTTTGAGCTAGCGGGAGGCAATGAGCAGTTCTTC.